This T cell receptor beta chain emerged from a study of CD8+ T cells in alopecia areata (dated 2018 in TCRdb). With regard to the full study: Treated patients were enrolled in an open-label pilot trial of oral tofacitinib at 5 to 10 mg twice daily for moderate-to-severe alopecia areata. High-throughput TCRbeta sequencing was used to examine T cell clonal expansion in alopecia areata in both the C3H/HeJ mouse model and human patients. Tofacitinib was administered for 6 to 18 months, and 6 months of follow-up off drug were then conducted to assess delayed response and recurrence. The RNA source kit depended on sample type: the PAXgene miRNA kit for fixed scalp, the miRNeasy kit for PBMCs, and the RNeasy kit for mouse skin. Human TCRbeta sequencing covered scalp tissue and sorted CD4+ and CD8+ peripheral blood T cells from patchy and totalis/universalis alopecia areata patients and healthy controls. Clonality in the scalp was compared among normal scalp (n=4), patchy alopecia areata scalp (n=8), and alopecia totalis/universalis scalp (n=8). Biopsies were taken from tofacitinib-treated patients at baseline and again at 4 and 24 weeks into treatment, and several of those patients also had a later scalp biopsy. TCRbeta CDR3 regions were amplified by immunoSEQ multiplex PCR using 35 Vbeta forward and 13 Jbeta reverse primers. The SALT score, which quantifies the percentage of affected scalp surface area, was used to measure disease severity in treated patients. The investigation overall reported the following: Lesional scalp, especially in alopecia totalis/universalis, showed higher clonality and more expanded CD8+ clones than normal scalp, suggesting antigenic drive. Shared TCR sequences between patients were less evident than in mice, which may be partly attributable to HLA diversity in the patient population. Many expanded lesional clones were found to persist in scalp and blood during tofacitinib treatment, and relapse after treatment cessation may be partly explained by this persistence. Scalp clonality and the number of expanded CD8+ clones among the top 100 scalp clones were significantly decreased by tofacitinib. Unlike mouse skin, where gammadelta T cells dominate, normal human skin contains resident alphabeta T cells that get sequenced too, which complicates analysis of the scalp TCR repertoire. Because the treated cohort was small and had just a single nonresponder, larger studies are needed to establish links between baseline CD8+ expansion and response.

Relative to germline, V is 9 bases shorter and J is 7 bases shorter, with 11 bases between their ends. CDR1 and CDR2 are read off the germline V gene as SGHRS and YFSETQ. The CDR3 spans 11 residues, from the cysteine through the phenylalanine. Left in the record is the CDR3 DNA by itself, 33 bases read in frame from the first base. Of note for this clone: Its target antigen remains unknown. Per-base qualities were not stored, and no clone one base away is much larger.

Explained via the paper, the treatment or condition label denotes: oral pan-JAK inhibitor, 5-10 mg twice daily. Lesional scalp punch biopsies and peripheral blood were obtained from alopecia areata patients. After PBMCs were isolated by density centrifugation and stained for CD3, CD4 and CD8, a FACSAria was used to sort CD4+ and CD8+ T cells. Receptors were amplified or captured by the immunoSEQ multiplex PCR assay. RNA was extracted from all samples and reverse transcribed into cDNA, which served as template for TCR sequencing. First-strand cDNA was synthesized using SuperScript III with a 2:1 mix of oligo-dT and random hexamers. Amplification bias was assessed with a synthetic immune receptor repertoire, and residual bias was removed computationally. Per the original workflow: Raw reads were preprocessed to remove errors, and CDR3 was defined by IMGT conventions from the conserved cysteine to phenylalanine. Clonality was calculated as 1 minus Shannon entropy normalized by log2 of the number of productive unique TCRs. Whether each scalp clone was CD4 or CD8 was inferred by checking scalp TCRbeta sequences against the CD4 and CD8 repertoires from sorted blood. TCRdb took over this immuneACCESS table, retaining in-frame rearrangements with V and J assigned. Such tables are incomplete; in checked studies, under half of the missing clones stem from an unresolved V gene, and the remainder is unexplained. That table furnishes V, J and clone size, whereas the DNA furnished D and trimming. The sample has a few hundred thousand clones on record, about three fifths of them singletons. The ten largest clones take up about 0.93% of the sample.

The V and J genes are TRBV5-1 and TRBJ2-1, with no reliable assignment of the D segment. The clonotype was recovered from a human donor with alopecia areata. Specimen: CD4+ T cells sorted from blood, collected around week 54, from a patient treated with tofacitinib. The bases read TGCGCCACCCGGATTGCGAATGAGCAGTTCTTC. This codes for CATRIANEQFF.